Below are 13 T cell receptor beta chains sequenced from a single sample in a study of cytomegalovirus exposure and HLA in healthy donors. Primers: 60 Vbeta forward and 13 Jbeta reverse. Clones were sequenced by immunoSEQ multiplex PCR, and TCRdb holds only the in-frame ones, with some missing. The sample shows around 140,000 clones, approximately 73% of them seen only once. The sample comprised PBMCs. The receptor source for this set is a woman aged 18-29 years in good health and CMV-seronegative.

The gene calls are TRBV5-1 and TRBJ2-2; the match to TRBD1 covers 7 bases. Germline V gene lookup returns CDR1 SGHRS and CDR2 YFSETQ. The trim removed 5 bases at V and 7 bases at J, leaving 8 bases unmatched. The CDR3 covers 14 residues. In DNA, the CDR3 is TGCGCCAGCAGAAGAGAGGGGGCGTACGGGGAGCTGTTTTTT. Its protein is CASRREGAYGELFF.

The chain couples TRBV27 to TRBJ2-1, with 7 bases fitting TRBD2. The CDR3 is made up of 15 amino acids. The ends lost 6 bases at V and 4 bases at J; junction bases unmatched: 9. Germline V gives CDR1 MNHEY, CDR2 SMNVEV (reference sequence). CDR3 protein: CASRKAGLRYNEQFF. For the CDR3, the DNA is TGTGCCAGCAGGAAAGCGGGGCTACGATACAATGAGCAGTTCTTC.

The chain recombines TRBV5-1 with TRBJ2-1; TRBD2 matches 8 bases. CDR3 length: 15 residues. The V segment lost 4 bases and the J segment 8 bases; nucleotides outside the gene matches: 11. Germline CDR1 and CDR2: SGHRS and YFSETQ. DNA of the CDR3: TGCGCCAGCAGCCCGACCGGGAGGGGGGACGATGAGCAGTTCTTC. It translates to CASSPTGRGDDEQFF.

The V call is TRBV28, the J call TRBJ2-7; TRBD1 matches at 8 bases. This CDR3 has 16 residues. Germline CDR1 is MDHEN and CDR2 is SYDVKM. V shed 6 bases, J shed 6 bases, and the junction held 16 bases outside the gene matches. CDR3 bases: TGTGCCAGCAGCAATGACAGGGGCTCCCCTCCTCGCGAGCAGTACTTC. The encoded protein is CASSNDRGSPPREQYF.

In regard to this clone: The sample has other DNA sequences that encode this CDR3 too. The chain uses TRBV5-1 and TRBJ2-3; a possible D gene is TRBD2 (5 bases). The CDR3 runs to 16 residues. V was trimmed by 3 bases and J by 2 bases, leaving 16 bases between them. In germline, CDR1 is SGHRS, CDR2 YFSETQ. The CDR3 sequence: CASSSGLAGNTDTQYF. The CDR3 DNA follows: TGCGCCAGCAGCTCCGGACTCGCAGGTAACACAGATACGCAGTATTTT.

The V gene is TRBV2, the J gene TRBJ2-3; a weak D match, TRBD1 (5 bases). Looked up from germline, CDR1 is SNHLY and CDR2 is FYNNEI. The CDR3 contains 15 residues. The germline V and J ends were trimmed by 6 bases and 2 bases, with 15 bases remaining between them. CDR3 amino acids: CASRLTGVVTDTQYF. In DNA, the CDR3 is TGTGCCAGCAGGCTTACAGGAGTGGTCACAGATACGCAGTATTTT.

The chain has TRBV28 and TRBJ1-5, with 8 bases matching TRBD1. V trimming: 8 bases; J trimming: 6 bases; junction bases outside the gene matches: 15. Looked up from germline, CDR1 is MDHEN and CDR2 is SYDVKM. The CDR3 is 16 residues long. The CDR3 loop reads CASRAPRQGSSQPQHF. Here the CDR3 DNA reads TGTGCCAGCCGCGCCCCGAGACAGGGGTCTAGTCAGCCCCAGCATTTT.

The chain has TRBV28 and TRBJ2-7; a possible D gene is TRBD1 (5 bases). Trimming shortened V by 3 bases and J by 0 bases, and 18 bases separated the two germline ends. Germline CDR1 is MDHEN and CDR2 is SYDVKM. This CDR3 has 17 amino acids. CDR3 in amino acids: CASSFPGRTRSSYEQYF. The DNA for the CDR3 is TGTGCCAGCAGTTTTCCCGGTCGGACAAGAAGCTCCTACGAGCAGTACTTC.

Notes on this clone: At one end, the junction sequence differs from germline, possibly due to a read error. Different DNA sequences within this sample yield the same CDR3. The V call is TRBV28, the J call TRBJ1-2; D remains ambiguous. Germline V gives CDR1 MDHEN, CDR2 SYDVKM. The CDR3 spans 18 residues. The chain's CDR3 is CASRTQVTSQRTLFGYTF. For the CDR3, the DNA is TGCGCCAGCAGGACCCAGGTTACCAGCCAGCGGACTCTTTTCGGCTACACCTTC.

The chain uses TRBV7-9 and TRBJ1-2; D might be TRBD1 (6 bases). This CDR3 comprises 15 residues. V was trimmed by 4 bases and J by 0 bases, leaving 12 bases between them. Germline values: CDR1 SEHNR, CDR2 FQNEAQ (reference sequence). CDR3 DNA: TGTGCCAGCAGCTGGGAACAGGGACCTAACTATGGCTACACCTTC. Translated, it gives CASSWEQGPNYGYTF.

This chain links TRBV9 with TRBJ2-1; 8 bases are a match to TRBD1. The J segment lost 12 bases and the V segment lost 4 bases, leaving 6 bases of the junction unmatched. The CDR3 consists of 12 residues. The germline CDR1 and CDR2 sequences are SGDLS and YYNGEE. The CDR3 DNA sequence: TGTGCCAGCAGCTTTGGACAGGGTGCGCAGTTCTTC. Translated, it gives CASSFGQGAQFF.

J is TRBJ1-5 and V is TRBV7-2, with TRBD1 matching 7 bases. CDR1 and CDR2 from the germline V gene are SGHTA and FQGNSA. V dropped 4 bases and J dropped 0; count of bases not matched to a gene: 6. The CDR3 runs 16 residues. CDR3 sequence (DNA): TGTGCCAGCAGCTCATGGGACAGATATAGCAATCAGCCCCAGCATTTT. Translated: CASSSWDRYSNQPQHF.

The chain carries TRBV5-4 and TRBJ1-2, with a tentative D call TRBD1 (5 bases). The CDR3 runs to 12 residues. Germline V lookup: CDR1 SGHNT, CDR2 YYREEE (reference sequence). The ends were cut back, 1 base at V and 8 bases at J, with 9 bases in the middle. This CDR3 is CASSLSGKGYTF. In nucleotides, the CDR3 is TGTGCCAGCAGCTTGTCAGGGAAGGGCTACACCTTC. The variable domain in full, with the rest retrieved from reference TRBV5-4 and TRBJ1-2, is ETGVTQSPTHLIKTRGQQVTLRCSSQSGHNTVSWYQQALGQGPQFIFQYYREEENGRGNFPPRFSGLQFPNYSSELNVNALELDDSALYLCASSLSGKGYTFGSGTRLTVV.